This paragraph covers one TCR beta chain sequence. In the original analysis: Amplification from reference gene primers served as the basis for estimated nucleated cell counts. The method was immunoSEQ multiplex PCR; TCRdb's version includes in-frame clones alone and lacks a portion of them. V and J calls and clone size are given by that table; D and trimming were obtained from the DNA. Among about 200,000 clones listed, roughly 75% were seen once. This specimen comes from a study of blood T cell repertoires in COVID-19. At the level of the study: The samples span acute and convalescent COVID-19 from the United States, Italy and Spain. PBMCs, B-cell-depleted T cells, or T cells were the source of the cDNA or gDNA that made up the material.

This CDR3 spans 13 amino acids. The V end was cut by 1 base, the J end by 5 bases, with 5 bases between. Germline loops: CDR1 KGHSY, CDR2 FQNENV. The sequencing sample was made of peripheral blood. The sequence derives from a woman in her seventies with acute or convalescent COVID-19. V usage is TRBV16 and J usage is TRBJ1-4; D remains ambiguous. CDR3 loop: CASSQYQNEKLFF. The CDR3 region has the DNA TGTGCCAGCAGCCAATACCAGAATGAAAAACTGTTTTTT.